A single sample gave rise to the 17 T cell receptor beta chains below, sequenced in a study of regulatory T cells in long-lasting Graves disease. Noted time point: newly diagnosed GD, antithyroid drugs for less than 3 months. The authors made the TCR library using RNA they extracted from PBMCs. Arm-PCR of CDR3 regions with iRepertoire HTBI primers generated TCR beta libraries. MiXCR, run by TCRdb on the multiplex PCR reads, gives a single entry per CDR3 protein. The data show around 400,000 distinct CDR3 sequences, roughly a sixth seen once. The source was peripheral blood mononuclear cells (PBMCs), collected at new diagnosis, from a patient treated with antithyroid drugs. The receptors derive from a female donor with Graves disease.

This clonotype came up many times. The CDR3 region is CASSAGRRGWSNQPQHF. The CDR3 DNA is TGTGCCAGCAGCGCGGGGCGGAGGGGTTGGAGCAATCAGCCCCAGCATTTT. This chain links TRBV7-2 with TRBJ1-5, with a possible D match to TRBD1 (5 bases). Trimming left V 5 bases short and J 1 base short, with 18 bases between. This CDR3 spans 17 amino acids. Germline CDR1 is SGHTA and CDR2 is FQGNSA.

In its sample, this clonotype was seen many times. This chain connects TRBV20-1 to TRBJ2-5, with a possible D match to TRBD2 (6 bases). The V gene's germline CDR1 is DFQATT and CDR2 SNEGSKA (reference sequence). With 1 base removed from V and 5 bases from J, the gap between germline ends came to 20 bases. This CDR3 contains 16 residues. The chain's CDR3 is CSARVRGPARRETQYF. Here the CDR3 DNA reads TGCAGTGCTAGAGTGCGGGGCCCAGCCCGTCGGGAGACCCAGTACTTC.

At least ten counts were recorded for this clonotype. This rearrangement joins TRBV7-9 to TRBJ2-3; 8 nucleotides line up with TRBD2. CDR3 size: 16 residues. Per the germline V gene, CDR1 is SEHNR and CDR2 is FQNEAQ (reference sequence). V lost 3 bases to trimming and J lost 4 bases; unmatched junction nucleotides: 9. CDR3 bases: TGTGCCAGCAGCTTTCGGGCGGGGGGCCTGGCAGATACGCAGTATTTT. It codes for CASSFRAGGLADTQYF.

This clonotype was observed a single time. The CDR3 reads CASSEERSSPLHF. CDR3 coding DNA: TGTGCCAGCAGTGAAGAGCGGTCTTCACCCCTCCACTTT. The chain recombines TRBV6-1 with TRBJ1-6; no definite D call. The V end lost 1 base, the J end lost 9 bases, and 7 bases lay between the germline ends. CDR3 length: 13 residues. Germline V gene data show CDR1 as MNHNS and CDR2 as SASEGT.

This clonotype has a handful of counts. The chain employs TRBV29-1 and TRBJ1-2; 7 bases are shared with TRBD1. Unmatched junction bases numbered 5, after V lost 5 bases and J lost 8 bases. In germline, CDR1 is SQVTM, CDR2 ANQGSEA. The CDR3 loop spans 11 amino acids. As DNA, the CDR3 is TGCAGCGTTCTAGGACAGGACGGCTACACCTTC. It translates to CSVLGQDGYTF.

The V call is TRBV27, the J call TRBJ2-7; the D gene is possibly TRBD2 (5 bases). In germline, CDR1 is MNHEY, CDR2 SMNVEV (reference sequence). The V end lost 2 bases, the J end lost 2 bases, and 16 bases lay between the germline ends. CDR3 length: 16 residues. CDR3 nucleotide sequence: TGTGCCAGCAGTTTAAATGGAGGCAGCCCAACCTACGAGCAGTACTTC. Its protein product is CASSLNGGSPTYEQYF.

This clonotype was counted at least ten times. V gene TRBV5-1 combines with J gene TRBJ1-6, with D uncertain. The CDR3 runs 15 residues. The V end lost 4 bases, the J end lost 5 bases, and 13 bases lay between the germline ends. Germline-derived CDR1 and CDR2 are SGHRS and YFSETQ. The chain's CDR3 is CASSLDGVNNSPLHF. CDR3 DNA sequence: TGCGCCAGCAGCCTCGATGGGGTTAATAATTCACCCCTCCACTTT.

This clonotype was seen many times. The V gene is TRBV10-3, the J gene TRBJ1-1; 12 bases fit TRBD1. The length of the CDR3 is 14 residues. From germline, CDR1 is ENHRY and CDR2 SYGVKD. Trimming took 6 bases from V and 2 from J; bases not matched to a gene: 1. CDR3 nucleotides: TGTGCCATCAGGGGGACAGGGGGCAACACTGAAGCTTTCTTT. The encoded protein is CAIRGTGGNTEAFF.

At least ten counts were recorded for this clonotype. The CDR3 region has the DNA TGCAGTGCTAACCAACCAGGGGACTCTCCATCGAATACGCAGTATTTT. It yields the protein CSANQPGDSPSNTQYF. This chain joins TRBV20-1 and TRBJ2-3; either TRBD1 or TRBD2 may supply D (6 bases each). Trimming took 4 bases from V and 7 from J, leaving 24 bases between them. Germline assignment: CDR1 DFQATT and CDR2 SNEGSKA (reference sequence). The CDR3 sequence is 16 residues long.

V gene TRBV19 combines with J gene TRBJ1-5, with TRBD1 identical over 10 bases. Germline V gene sequence: CDR1 LNHDA, CDR2 SQIVND (reference sequence). There are 19 residues in the CDR3. V trimming: 5 bases; J trimming: 1 base; junction bases outside the gene matches: 14. The CDR3 reads CASSVNLGTGAYSNQPQHF. For the CDR3, the DNA is TGTGCCAGTAGTGTGAATCTGGGGACAGGGGCTTACAGCAATCAGCCCCAGCATTTT. The whole variable domain, filled in from reference TRBV19 and TRBJ1-5, reads DGGITQSPKYLFRKEGQNVTLSCEQNLNHDAMYWYRQDPGQGLRLIYYSQIVNDFQKGDIAEGYSVSREKKESFPLTVTSAQKNPTAFYLCASSVNLGTGAYSNQPQHFGDGTRLSIL.

This clonotype has a count of ten or more. The chain has TRBV2 and TRBJ2-7, with 7 bases that match TRBD1. Germline assignment: CDR1 SNHLY and CDR2 FYNNEI. The CDR3 covers 14 residues. The ends lost 6 bases at V and 2 bases at J; junction bases unmatched: 7. CDR3 bases: TGTGCCAGCAGAAACGGGACAGTCGCCTACGAGCAGTACTTC. Encoded protein: CASRNGTVAYEQYF.

Details on this clonotype: A much bigger clone sits one base away, suggesting this may be a read error. As the CDR3 is not closed by the conserved phenylalanine or tryptophan, this likely results from a read error. CDR3 nucleotides: TGTGCCAGCAGGGGGATGGGGATCAATCAGCCCCAGCATTCT. Protein product: CASRGMGINQPQHS. The chain joins TRBV2 to TRBJ1-5; D remains ambiguous. CDR1 and CDR2 (germline): SNHLY, FYNNEI. Deletions cut 6 bases from V and 3 bases from J, with 12 bases between. CDR3 length: 14 amino acids.

The chain joins TRBV4-1 to TRBJ1-1; TRBD1 might be the D (5 bases). This CDR3 is 14 amino acids long. V gave up 6 bases and J gave up 0 bases, with 11 bases separating them. The germline gives CDR1 MGHRA, CDR2 YSYEKL. The CDR3 region is CASSQPRVNTEAFF. As DNA, the CDR3 is TGCGCCAGCAGTCAGCCCAGGGTGAACACTGAAGCTTTCTTT.

On this clonotype: Just one base apart from a much larger clone, this may be a read error. The chain is built from TRBV20-1 and TRBJ2-3; D is ambiguous. The CDR3 runs 11 residues. Trimming pared 3 bases from V and 10 bases from J, leaving 11 bases between. CDR1 and CDR2 (germline): DFQATT, SNEGSKA (reference sequence). The CDR3 DNA reads TGCAGTGCTAGCTTGAACAGAGCGCAGTATTTT. Its protein is CSASLNRAQYF.

The rearrangement links TRBV2 to TRBJ1-2, with 9 nucleotides matching TRBD1. Germline trimming cut 4 bases from V and 4 bases from J; bases unmatched to any gene: 4. Germline V gene data show CDR1 as SNHLY and CDR2 as FYNNEI. The CDR3 loop spans 14 amino acids. The CDR3 DNA reads as TGTGCCAGCAGTGCGGGGACAGGGTCCTATGGCTACACCTTC. Translating gives CASSAGTGSYGYTF.

This clonotype was counted ten times or more. The chain joins TRBV5-1 to TRBJ1-1; no definite D call. Trimming pared 0 bases from V and 2 bases from J, leaving 11 bases between. The CDR3 has 15 amino acids. Looked up from germline, CDR1 is SGHRS and CDR2 is YFSETQ. In nucleotides, the CDR3 is TGCGCCAGCAGCTTGGAGGCGGCTTCTAACACTGAAGCTTTCTTT. Its translation: CASSLEAASNTEAFF.

The chain is built from TRBV6-1 and TRBJ2-2; D unresolved. CDR3 length: 11 amino acids. The V end lost 4 bases, the J end lost 7 bases, and 4 bases lay between the germline ends. Germline CDR1 MNHNS, CDR2 SASEGT. Written as DNA, the CDR3 is TGTGCCAGCAGTGTGCACGGGGAGCTGTTTTTT. Protein product: CASSVHGELFF.